These 27 T cell receptor beta chains share one sample of origin, sequenced in a study of CD8 T cells in ankylosing spondylitis. TCRdb processed the 5' RACE reads anew with MiXCR; each CDR3 protein has one entry. The data contain around 320,000 distinct CDR3 sequences, less than 25% of them singletons. The specimen sequenced was blood, either unsorted or a sorted T cell fraction (not recorded which). The receptors were sampled from a female donor with ankylosing spondylitis or in good health (not recorded which).

This chain uses TRBV7-9 with TRBJ2-1, with TRBD1 identical over 9 bases. Germline assignment: CDR1 SEHNR and CDR2 FQNEAQ (reference sequence). CDR3 length equals 16 residues. J gave up 8 bases and V 5 bases, and 13 bases lay outside the gene matches. The CDR3 here is CASSRNRGQIGDEQFF. DNA for the CDR3: TGTGCCAGCAGCCGAAACAGGGGGCAGATTGGGGATGAGCAGTTCTTC.

This clonotype was observed many times. The V gene is TRBV29-1, the J gene TRBJ2-7; the D call may be TRBD1 or TRBD2 (5 bases each). Germline V CDR1 and CDR2: SQVTM, ANQGSEA. This CDR3 is built from 13 residues. V was shortened by 5 bases and J by 0 bases, with 11 bases between the two germline ends. CDR3 sequence reads: CSVRAGSSYEQYF. As DNA, the CDR3 is TGCAGCGTTCGTGCAGGGAGCTCCTACGAGCAGTACTTC.

The chain has TRBV7-2 and TRBJ2-1; 11 bases match TRBD2. V lost 5 bases and J lost 7; bases outside the gene matches: 7. CDR1 is SGHTA and CDR2 is FQGNSA in the germline V gene. This CDR3 region has 15 residues. This CDR3 is CASSTSSGRSNEQFF. The DNA of the CDR3 is TGTGCCAGCAGCACCTCTAGCGGGAGGTCTAATGAGCAGTTCTTC. Using reference TRBV7-2 and TRBJ2-1 for the parts outside the CDR3, the full variable domain is GAGVSQSPSNKVTEKGKDVELRCDPISGHTALYWYRQSLGQGLEFLIYFQGNSAPDKSGLPSDRFSAERTGGSVSTLTIQRTQQEDSAVYLCASSTSSGRSNEQFFGPGTRLTVL.

In its sample, this clonotype was seen a few times. The rearrangement joins TRBV5-1 to TRBJ1-3, with 7 bases lining up with TRBD1. Germline V gene sequence: CDR1 SGHRS, CDR2 YFSETQ. The V segment lost 3 bases and the J segment 2 bases; nucleotides outside the gene matches: 5. The CDR3 runs 15 residues. This CDR3 reads CASSSAQGTGNTIYF. CDR3 bases: TGCGCCAGCAGCTCGGCACAGGGGACTGGAAACACCATATATTTT.

This clonotype was picked up a small number of times. The chain uses TRBV20-1 and TRBJ1-1, with D possibly being TRBD1 (6 bases). The V and J ends lost 5 bases and 0 bases respectively, with 10 bases between them. The CDR3 covers 13 residues. Germline CDR1 DFQATT, CDR2 SNEGSKA (reference sequence). The CDR3 is CSALDSMNTEAFF. In DNA form, the CDR3 reads TGCAGTGCTTTGGACAGTATGAACACTGAAGCTTTCTTT.

This clonotype was counted between two and nine times. The rearrangement uses TRBV6-2 or TRBV6-3 and TRBJ2-2, with D possibly being TRBD2 (5 bases). The V end was cut by 2 bases, the J end by 5 bases, with 9 bases between. The germline gives CDR1 MNHEY, CDR2 SVGEGT. The CDR3 is 14 residues long. CDR3 protein: CASSYPGLTGELFF. The CDR3 DNA reads TGTGCCAGCAGTTACCCCGGACTGACCGGGGAGCTGTTTTTT.

This clonotype was counted a few times. The rearrangement joins TRBV28 to TRBJ1-1, with 10 bases lining up with TRBD1. The germline V gene encodes CDR1 MDHEN and CDR2 SYDVKM. The CDR3 totals 17 residues. Trimming took 3 bases from V and 0 from J; bases not matched to a gene: 7. CDR3 sequence (DNA): TGTGCCAGCAGTTTTTTTGGGACAGGGGTCCTGAACACTGAAGCTTTCTTT. It codes for CASSFFGTGVLNTEAFF.

The chain has TRBV6-1 and TRBJ2-7; D is uncertain. Germline V gene data show CDR1 as MNHNS and CDR2 as SASEGT. Between the trimmed V and J ends, which lost 6 bases and 3 bases, there was a span of 18 bases. The CDR3 spans 15 residues. CDR3 sequence reads: CASRRYGAPDYEQYF. The CDR3 DNA follows: TGTGCCAGCAGACGCTATGGAGCGCCCGACTACGAGCAGTACTTC.

This clonotype was observed a few times. The chain is built from TRBV6-1 and TRBJ2-7; TRBD2 aligns across 9 bases. V lost 6 bases and J lost 0; bases outside the gene matches: 6. From germline, CDR1 is MNHNS and CDR2 SASEGT. This CDR3 has 15 amino acids. Here the CDR3 reads CASRPTSGPSYEQYF. CDR3 in DNA: TGTGCCAGCAGACCAACTAGCGGGCCCTCCTACGAGCAGTACTTC.

The J gene is TRBJ1-1, the V gene TRBV6-5; no firm D call. V lost 4 bases and J lost 1, with 13 bases in between. The CDR3 contains 15 residues. CDR1 MNHEY and CDR2 SVGAGI come from the germline V gene. This CDR3 reads CASSFYAEGNTEAFF. The DNA for the CDR3 is TGTGCCAGCAGTTTTTACGCAGAGGGGAACACTGAAGCTTTCTTT.

The chain joins TRBV6-2 or TRBV6-3 to TRBJ2-3, with 10 nucleotides matching TRBD2. CDR3 length: 15 residues. Trimming removed 8 bases from V and 0 bases from J; junction bases left unmatched: 5. The germline CDR1 and CDR2 sequences are MNHEY and SVGEGT. CDR3: CASQPGLASTDTQYF. CDR3 in DNA: TGTGCCAGCCAACCGGGACTAGCGAGCACAGATACGCAGTATTTT.

In this sample, this clonotype turned up a few times. The V and J genes are TRBV27 and TRBJ1-4; TRBD1 matches 7 bases. The CDR3 runs to 16 residues. The V gene end was trimmed by 0 bases and the J gene end by 8 bases; junction bases not matched to a gene: 9. Germline loops: CDR1 MNHEY, CDR2 SMNVEV (reference sequence). CDR3 in amino acids: CASSLSKGAIGEKLFF. CDR3 in DNA: TGTGCCAGCAGTTTATCAAAGGGGGCTATTGGCGAAAAACTGTTTTTT.

This clonotype was detected many times. V is TRBV6-5 and J is TRBJ2-1; 8 positions agree with TRBD2. CDR1 MNHEY and CDR2 SVGAGI come from the germline V gene. The length of the CDR3 is 13 residues. V was clipped by 5 bases and J by 6 bases; unmatched bases: 3. The CDR3 coding sequence is TGTGCCAGCAGTGTAGCGGGACGCAATGAGCAGTTCTTC. Its translation is CASSVAGRNEQFF.

The chain couples TRBV4-2 to TRBJ2-1; 7 bases align to TRBD2. Germline lookup yields CDR1 LGHNA and CDR2 YNFKEQ. V was clipped by 5 bases and J by 7 bases; unmatched bases: 8. The CDR3 length is 14 residues. The CDR3 protein is CASSTRDYTNEQFF. CDR3 DNA: TGTGCCAGCAGCACCCGGGACTATACGAATGAGCAGTTCTTC.

This clonotype was seen only a few times. The V call is TRBV6-1, the J call TRBJ1-6; 7 bases fit TRBD1. This CDR3 is built from 13 residues. Germline trimming cut 6 bases from V and 7 bases from J; bases unmatched to any gene: 3. In germline, CDR1 is MNHNS, CDR2 SASEGT. The CDR3 spells CASRLQGNSPLHF. The CDR3 region has the DNA TGTGCCAGCAGACTACAGGGGAATTCACCCCTCCACTTT.

This clonotype came up a few times. The CDR3 DNA reads as TGTGCCAGCAGACAAGCGGGAGGTAGCGGAGGTGAGCAGTTCTTC. Translated, it gives CASRQAGGSGGEQFF. The chain joins TRBV6-2 or TRBV6-3 to TRBJ2-1; the match to TRBD2 covers 9 bases. This CDR3 contains 15 residues. Germline values: CDR1 MNHEY, CDR2 SVGEGT. V trimming: 6 bases; J trimming: 9 bases; junction bases outside the gene matches: 12.

V gene TRBV20-1 combines with J gene TRBJ1-2; 8 nucleotides agree with TRBD1. The ends lost 0 bases at V and 7 bases at J; junction bases unmatched: 10. This CDR3 region has 15 residues. CDR1 and CDR2 (germline): DFQATT, SNEGSKA (reference sequence). Here the CDR3 DNA reads TGCAGTGCTAGAGATTTTAAACAGGGGGTTCGTGGCTACACCTTC. Protein: CSARDFKQGVRGYTF.

The gene calls are TRBV19 and TRBJ1-1; 7 bases agree with TRBD1. J gave up 5 bases and V 10 bases, and 10 bases lay outside the gene matches. The germline V gene has CDR1 LNHDA and CDR2 SQIVND (reference sequence). CDR3 length equals 13 residues. CDR3 coding DNA: TGTGCCATTAGGGGAAGGGGGCGAACTGAAGCTTTCTTT. Amino acid sequence: CAIRGRGRTEAFF.

The sample holds a few counts of this clonotype. The chain uses TRBV4-3 and TRBJ2-1; D is undetermined. The V gene's germline CDR1 is LGHNA and CDR2 YSLEER. Trimming shortened V by 4 bases and J by 13 bases, and 17 bases separated the two germline ends. The CDR3 is 13 amino acids. This CDR3 is CASSPQQQGAQFF. DNA for the CDR3: TGCGCCAGCAGCCCGCAACAGCAAGGAGCTCAGTTCTTC.

In this sample, this clonotype turned up many times. The genes are TRBV20-1 and TRBJ2-3, with a possible D match to TRBD2 (6 bases). V was pared by 6 bases and J by 3 bases, with 22 bases between. This CDR3 comprises 16 residues. Germline CDR1 reads DFQATT; CDR2 reads SNEGSKA (reference sequence). The DNA for the CDR3 is TGCAGTGCCCCCAAGACCTCCGGGGGTTTGACAGATACGCAGTATTTT. Translating it yields CSAPKTSGGLTDTQYF.

This clonotype has a handful of counts. CDR3 coding DNA: TGCGCCAGCAGCCCGGGGACTAGCTCAGATACGCAGTATTTT. Its translation is CASSPGTSSDTQYF. This rearrangement joins TRBV5-1 to TRBJ2-3; 9 bases match TRBD2. The J segment lost 4 bases and the V segment lost 4 bases, leaving 4 bases of the junction unmatched. The CDR3 covers 14 residues. Germline CDR1 SGHRS, CDR2 YFSETQ. Drawing the rest from reference TRBV5-1 and TRBJ2-3, the complete variable domain is KAGVTQTPRYLIKTRGQQVTLSCSPISGHRSVSWYQQTPGQGLQFLFEYFSETQRNKGNFPGRFSGRQFSNSRSEMNVSTLELGDSALYLCASSPGTSSDTQYFGPGTRLTVL.

This clonotype was picked up many times. This chain links TRBV12-3 or TRBV12-4 with TRBJ2-5; the D gene is possibly TRBD1 (6 bases). With 6 bases removed from V and 5 bases from J, the gap between germline ends came to 13 bases. The CDR3 totals 13 residues. The CDR3 protein is CASRITGMETQYF. The CDR3 nucleotides are TGTGCCAGCAGAATTACAGGGATGGAGACCCAGTACTTC.

V usage is TRBV9 and J usage is TRBJ2-3, with TRBD2 matching over 10 bases. Germline CDR1 is SGDLS and CDR2 is YYNGEE. Unmatched junction bases numbered 7, after V lost 1 base and J lost 8 bases. The CDR3 consists of 15 residues. DNA for the CDR3: TGTGCCAGCAGCGTACTAGCGGGAGAGGGAGCTACGCAGTATTTT. Translating gives CASSVLAGEGATQYF.

This rearrangement joins TRBV12-3 or TRBV12-4 to TRBJ1-2, with D unresolved. Between the trimmed V and J ends, which lost 1 base and 8 bases, there was a span of 11 bases. CDR3 size: 13 residues. As DNA, the CDR3 is TGTGCCAGCAGTTTAGGAGGGAGTCTCGGCTACACCTTC. The encoded protein is CASSLGGSLGYTF.

V gene TRBV6-5 combines with J gene TRBJ2-4; no clear D. The CDR3 totals 11 residues. V gave up 4 bases and J gave up 6 bases, with 4 bases separating them. The germline CDR1 and CDR2 sequences are MNHEY and SVGAGI. CDR3 nucleotide sequence: TGTGCCAGCAGTTGGTTAAACATTCAGTACTTC. It is translated as CASSWLNIQYF.

V is TRBV11-2 and J is TRBJ2-1; no definite D call. Germline V gene sequence: CDR1 SGHAT, CDR2 FQNNGV. The V and J ends lost 0 bases and 7 bases respectively, with 10 bases between them. The CDR3 runs to 14 residues. The CDR3: CASSLDRLLNEQFF. The DNA for the CDR3 is TGTGCCAGCAGCTTAGATCGACTCCTGAATGAGCAGTTCTTC.

This clonotype was seen more than once but under ten times. This rearrangement joins TRBV20-1 to TRBJ2-5; 7 bases match TRBD1. Germline-derived CDR1 and CDR2 are DFQATT and SNEGSKA (reference sequence). The CDR3 runs 13 residues. This CDR3 reads CSRGTGAQETQYF. The CDR3 DNA follows: TGCAGCCGCGGAACAGGGGCTCAAGAGACCCAGTACTTC.